A single sample gave rise to the 3 T cell receptor beta chains below, sequenced in a study of blood T cell repertoires in COVID-19. Repertoires were generated with immunoSEQ multiplex PCR, while TCRdb's copy carries only in-frame clones and drops some. The data contain under 300,000 clones, about four fifths of them singletons. Specimen: peripheral blood. These receptors were obtained from a woman aged 45-59 years who had recovered from COVID-19.

This clone has more than one count but fewer than ten. The rearrangement links TRBV7-3 to TRBJ1-1; D is unresolved. Germline CDR1 reads SGHTA; CDR2 reads FQGTGA. Trimming shortened V by 3 bases and J by 1 base, and 6 bases separated the two germline ends. The CDR3 is made up of 13 amino acids. This CDR3 is CASSFGANTEAFF. Written as DNA, the CDR3 is TGTGCCAGCAGCTTCGGAGCGAACACTGAAGCTTTCTTT. Full variable domain (remainder filled in from reference TRBV7-3 and TRBJ1-1): GAGVSQTPSNKVTEKGKYVELRCDPISGHTALYWYRQSLGQGPEFLIYFQGTGAADDSGLPNDRFFAVRPEGSVSTLKIQRTERGDSAVYLCASSFGANTEAFFGQGTRLTVV.

The chain recombines TRBV20-1 with TRBJ2-7; D remains unclear. This CDR3 has 11 residues. Trimming removed 7 bases from V and 5 bases from J, with 12 bases in between. Germline V gene sequence: CDR1 DFQATT, CDR2 SNEGSKA (reference sequence). For the CDR3, the DNA is TGCAGTGTTCGGTCAGGTCACGAGCAGTACTTC. As protein: CSVRSGHEQYF.

The chain combines TRBV11-1 with TRBJ1-5; 8 bases are shared with TRBD1. Trimming removed 5 bases from V and 6 bases from J; junction bases left unmatched: 6. Per the germline V gene, CDR1 is SGHAT and CDR2 is FQDESV (reference sequence). This CDR3 has 14 residues. CDR3 amino acids: CASSPGQGGQPQHF. CDR3 in DNA: TGTGCCAGCAGCCCCGGACAGGGAGGTCAGCCCCAGCATTTT.